A selection of T cell receptor beta chains follows, all from one sample in a study of Graves' ophthalmopathy and Graves' hyperthyroidism. TCRdb re-analysed the multiplex PCR reads in MiXCR, keeping a single row per CDR3 protein. The sample lists about 400,000 distinct CDR3 sequences, roughly 21% seen once, with 2.5% to 3.5% in the top ten. Sequencing used peripheral blood. The receptors derive from a woman between 18 and 29 years old with stable Graves' hyperthyroidism. The CDR3 runs from the conserved cysteine through the conserved F or W. D genes are given only for firm matches. Clone size is shown for a subset of rows, as once, few, many or a class of expanded clone.

>TRBD2|TRBJ2-7|TRBV11-3|many|16
TGTGCCAGCAGCCCACTACGCGGGGGGGAATCCTACGAGCAGTACTTC
CASSPLRGGESYEQYF
>.|TRBJ1-1|TRBV30|many|12
TGTGCCTGGTCAGGGGCCGGAGGTGAAGCTTTCTTT
CAWSGAGGEAFF
>TRBD1|TRBJ2-7|TRBV7-9|many|15
TGTGCCAGCAGTCCAGAAGGGACAGGGGTCTACGAGCAGTACTTC
CASSPEGTGVYEQYF
>TRBD1|TRBJ2-7|TRBV6-6|many|15
TGTGCCTGCGAAGAGACAGGGCTCTTCTCCTACGAGCAGTACTTC
CACEETGLFSYEQYF
>.|TRBJ2-2|TRBV6-1|many|16
TGTGCCAGCAGTGAAGCGGGGGGATTGAACACCGGGGAGCTGTTTTTT
CASSEAGGLNTGELFF
>.|TRBJ2-2|TRBV5-1|few|11
TGCGCCAGCACCAACGCCGGGGAGCTGTTTTTT
CASTNAGELFF
>TRBD2|TRBJ2-5|TRBV6-1|many|12
TGTGCCAGCGGGAGGGGTTGGGAGACCCAGTACTTC
CASGRGWETQYF
>TRBD2|TRBJ2-5|TRBV20-1|many|15
TGCAGTGCTGCCCCCTCTAGCGGGAGAGGAGAGACCCAGTACTTC
CSAAPSSGRGETQYF
>.|TRBJ2-5|TRBV12-3/TRBV12-4|.|14
TGTGCCAGCAGCCAAAGGGCTCGGGGAGAGACCCAGTACTTC
CASSQRARGETQYF
>.|TRBJ2-2|TRBV27|.|13
TGTTCCAGCAGATCGGACTCACCCGGGGAGCTGTTTTTT
CSSRSDSPGELFF
>.|TRBJ1-2|TRBV30|many|15
TGTGCCTGGAGTGTAAGACAGGCGGGAGGCTATGGCTACACCTTC
CAWSVRQAGGYGYTF
>.|TRBJ2-5|TRBV9|.|15
TGTGCCAGCAGCTCTAGTGGGACTGTCCAAGAGACCCAGTACTTC
CASSSSGTVQETQYF
>.|TRBJ2-7|TRBV24-1|many|15
TGTGCCACGGCCCGTGGGGCAGGTGGAGACTACGAGCAGTACTTC
CATARGAGGDYEQYF
>TRBD1|TRBJ1-5|TRBV10-2|many|16
TGCGCCAGCAGCGGACAGGGTCAAATTCCGTATGAGCCCCAGCATTTT
CASSGQGQIPYEPQHF
>TRBD1|TRBJ1-5|TRBV29-1|.|12
TGCAGCGCCGCGACAGGGGGTCAGCCCCAGCATTTT
CSAATGGQPQHF
>TRBD2|TRBJ2-7|TRBV6-5|many|14
TGTGCCAGCACTTCCGGGACTAGTTTGTCTCAGCAGTACTTC
CASTSGTSLSQQYF
>TRBD2|TRBJ2-7|TRBV20-1|many|17
TGCAGTGCTAGAGACCCTTGGACTAGCGGGTTGCCCTACGAGCAGTACTTC
CSARDPWTSGLPYEQYF
>.|TRBJ1-2|TRBV6-2/TRBV6-3|many|14
TGTGCCAGCAGTCCTTTAGGACAGACCTATGGCTACACCTTC
CASSPLGQTYGYTF
>.|TRBJ2-5|TRBV27|many|13
TGTGCCAGCAGTTTCGGGACCCAAGAGACCCAGTACTTC
CASSFGTQETQYF
>TRBD1|TRBJ1-6|TRBV2|many|15
TGTGCCAGCAGCCAGGGACAGGCGATGAATTCACCCCTCCACTTT
CASSQGQAMNSPLHF
>TRBD2|TRBJ2-7|TRBV6-2/TRBV6-3|many|18
TGTGCCAGCAGTTACCGACTAGCGGGAGGACCGAGCTCCTACGAGCAGTACTTC
CASSYRLAGGPSSYEQYF
>TRBD1|TRBJ1-5|TRBV10-3|.|15
TGTGCCACCGCATTGACAGCACAGGGGGATCAGCCCCAGCATTTT
CATALTAQGDQPQHF
>.|TRBJ1-2|TRBV24-1|many|17
TGTGCCACCAGTGATAACTCACCCACAGACAGGTACTATGGCTACACCTTC
CATSDNSPTDRYYGYTF
>TRBD1|TRBJ2-7|TRBV20-1|.|14
TGCAGTGCTAGAGAGTTACAGGGGGCCTACGAGCAGTACTTC
CSARELQGAYEQYF
>.|TRBJ2-2|TRBV20-1|few|12
TGCAGTGCCTCTCTGAACACCGGGGAGCTGTTTTTT
CSASLNTGELFF
>.|TRBJ1-1|TRBV14|.|14
TGTGCCAGCAGCCAAGATAGGGCGTGGGGACAAGCTTTCTTT
CASSQDRAWGQAFF
>TRBD2|TRBJ2-1|TRBV19|few|15
TGTGCCAGCAACCCCGGGACTAGCCTATACAATGAGCAGTTCTTC
CASNPGTSLYNEQFF
>TRBD1|TRBJ1-2|TRBV20-1|few|12
TGCAGTGCTACAGGACAGGGGTATGGCTACACCTTC
CSATGQGYGYTF
>TRBD1|TRBJ2-7|TRBV28|few|17
TGTGCCAGCAGCTCTCACAGATCGGACAGGGCCCGCTACGAGCAGTACTTC
CASSSHRSDRARYEQYF
>TRBD2|TRBJ2-7|TRBV4-2|many|16
TGTGCCAGCAGCCAAACACGGACTAGCGGGAGGAGGGAGCAGTACTTC
CASSQTRTSGRREQYF
>.|TRBJ2-2|TRBV7-2|many|15
TGTGCCAGCAGCTACCGGGACCCTTACACCGGGGAGCTGTTTTTT
CASSYRDPYTGELFF
>TRBD1|TRBJ1-2|TRBV7-2|many|16
TGTGCCAGCAGCCTGGAGGGGGCAGGGGGCTTCTATGGCTACACCTTC
CASSLEGAGGFYGYTF
>.|TRBJ1-1|TRBV19|many|14
TGTGCCAGTAGTAACGCCCGGGGGAACACTGAAGCTTTCTTT
CASSNARGNTEAFF
>.|TRBJ2-7|TRBV5-1|many|13
TGCGCCAGCAGCTTGAGGGACACCTACGAGCAGTACTTC
CASSLRDTYEQYF
>TRBD1|TRBJ1-6|TRBV11-2|once|19
TGTGCCAGCAGCCTCAGAGGGGACAGCCTCCTAGGCCACGGCTCACCCCTCCACTTT
CASSLRGDSLLGHGSPLHF
>.|TRBJ2-5|TRBV11-2|many|15
TGTGCCAGCAGCTTAGATCGGTTACGTGGGGAGACCCAGTACTTC
CASSLDRLRGETQYF
>TRBD1|TRBJ2-2|TRBV20-1|once|16
TGCAGTGCTAGAGTACTACGGACAGGGAACACCGGGGAGCTGTTTTTT
CSARVLRTGNTGELFF
>.|TRBJ2-2|TRBV11-1|many|17
TGTGCCAGCAGCTTAGCGCTGTGGCAGGGGAGCACCGGGGAGCTGTTTTTT
CASSLALWQGSTGELFF
>.|TRBJ1-1|TRBV9|many|13
TGTGCCAGCAGCCGGGACACCTACACTGAAGCTTTCTTT
CASSRDTYTEAFF
>.|TRBJ1-5|TRBV12-3/TRBV12-4|.|14
TGTGCCAGCAGCCTGGGACCGATTAATCAGCCCCAGCATTTT
CASSLGPINQPQHF
>TRBD2|TRBJ2-5|TRBV6-2/TRBV6-3|.|17
TGTGCCAGCAGTTACTCGAGAAGTAGCGGGGAACAAGAGACCCAGTACTTC
CASSYSRSSGEQETQYF
>.|TRBJ1-5|TRBV6-5|.|16
TGTGCCAGCAGTTACTCGACTAGGAATAGCAATCAGCCCCAGCATTTT
CASSYSTRNSNQPQHF
>.|TRBJ2-7|TRBV1|.|16
TGCGCCAGCAGCCAAGAACCGGGCTATAGCTCCTACGAGCAGTACTTC
CASSQEPGYSSYEQYF
>.|TRBJ1-3|TRBV2|many|13
TGTGCCAGCAGTGTCCAGTCTGGAAACACCATATATTTT
CASSVQSGNTIYF
>.|TRBJ2-2|TRBV28|medium-sized|15
TGTGCCAGCAGCCCTGGAGGGCCCCACACCGGGGAGCTGTTTTTT
CASSPGGPHTGELFF
>TRBD1|TRBJ1-1|TRBV25-1|many|14
TGTGCCAGCCGAGACAGGGGCTTGGGCACTGAAGCTTTCTTT
CASRDRGLGTEAFF
>TRBD1|TRBJ1-6|TRBV27|many|15
TGTGCCAGCAGTCTCCGACAGGGAATAGGGTCACCCCTCCACTTT
CASSLRQGIGSPLHF
>.|TRBJ2-7|TRBV6-2/TRBV6-3|many|13
TGTGCCAGCTCCCGGGAAACCAGCTACGAGCAGTACTTC
CASSRETSYEQYF
>.|TRBJ2-2|TRBV6-1|.|13
TGTGCCAGCAGTCCCTACCGGGACAGGGAGCTGTTTTTT
CASSPYRDRELFF
>.|TRBJ2-5|TRBV20-1|.|15
TGCAGTGCTAGAGTTGTAAACTCGTACCAAGAGACCCAGTACTTC
CSARVVNSYQETQYF
>.|TRBJ1-5|TRBV19|many|15
TGTGCCAGTAGTATGTCAGAAAATAGCAATCAGCCCCAGCATTTT
CASSMSENSNQPQHF